This TCR beta chain was identified in a study of blood T cell repertoires in COVID-19. Turning to the study itself: Sources were T cells, B-cell-depleted T cells, or PBMCs; the material itself was cDNA or gDNA.

Authors' data handling: Amplification of reference gene primers was used by the study to estimate nucleated cell counts. Here immunoSEQ multiplex PCR was the method, and the copy in TCRdb shows in-frame clones only, minus some. That table is the source of V, J and clone size, and D and trimming were worked out from the DNA. The repertoire holds 200,000 to 250,000 clones, with 85% to 90% as singletons. This CDR3 spans 13 amino acids. V gave up 4 bases and J gave up 6 bases, with 10 bases separating them. Per germline, CDR1 MRHNA and CDR2 SNTAGT. Sequencing was done on a sample of peripheral blood. This sequence originates from a man between 45 and 60 years old with acute or convalescent COVID-19. The V gene is TRBV6-4, the J gene TRBJ1-5; no firm D call. CDR3 DNA sequence: TGTGCCAGCAGTGGGAGGGAGGGTCAGCCCCAGCATTTT. Its protein product is CASSGREGQPQHF.